One sample yielded the 3 T cell receptor beta chains listed below, sequenced in a study of CD8 T cells in Susac syndrome. Random hexamers were used to reverse transcribe the RNA input (about 0.45 to 1 ug). Using its own MiXCR run on the immunoSEQ multiplex PCR reads, TCRdb lists one record per CDR3 protein. The sample consists of 200,000 or so distinct CDR3 sequences, 95% of them appearing once. Sequencing was performed on CD4+ T cells from PBMCs. Source of these receptors: a human donor with multiple sclerosis.

V gene TRBV20-1 combines with J gene TRBJ2-3; D unclear. With 7 bases removed from V and 5 bases from J, the gap between germline ends came to 16 bases. The germline V gene has CDR1 DFQATT and CDR2 SNEGSKA (reference sequence). The CDR3 is 13 amino acids. The CDR3 loop is CSEGRRTGDTQYF. As DNA, the CDR3 is TGCAGTGAAGGTAGAAGAACCGGAGATACGCAGTATTTT.

The chain joins TRBV15 to TRBJ1-2; D is unresolved. This CDR3 region has 14 residues. The V end was cut by 8 bases, the J end by 3 bases, with 16 bases between. Germline V gene lookup returns CDR1 LNHNV and CDR2 YYDKDF (reference sequence). CDR3 sequence: CATGHGGYHYGYTF. The CDR3 DNA reads as TGTGCCACCGGCCACGGCGGGTACCACTATGGCTACACCTTC.

Turning to this clonotype: The junction differs from germline at one of its ends, possibly a read error. J is TRBJ2-1 and V is TRBV7-2; 8 bases are a match to TRBD2. CDR1 SGHTA and CDR2 FQGNSA come from the germline V gene. The CDR3 spans 13 residues. Here the CDR3 DNA reads TGTGCCAGCAGCCTAGCGGGCCCTTTTAACGAGTTCTTC. It is translated as CASSLAGPFNEFF.